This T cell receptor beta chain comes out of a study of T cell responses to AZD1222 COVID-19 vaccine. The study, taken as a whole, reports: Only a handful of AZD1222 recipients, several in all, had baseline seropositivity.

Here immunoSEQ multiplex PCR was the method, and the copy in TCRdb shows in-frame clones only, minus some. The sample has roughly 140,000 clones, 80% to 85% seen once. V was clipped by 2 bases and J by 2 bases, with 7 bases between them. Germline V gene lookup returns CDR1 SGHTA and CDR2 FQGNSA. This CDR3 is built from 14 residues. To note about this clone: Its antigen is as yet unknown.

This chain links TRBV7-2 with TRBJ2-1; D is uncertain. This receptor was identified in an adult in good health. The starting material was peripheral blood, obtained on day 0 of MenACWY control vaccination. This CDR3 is CASSLMSPYNEQFF. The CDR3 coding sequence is TGTGCCAGCAGCTTAATGAGCCCCTACAATGAGCAGTTCTTC.